This T cell receptor beta chain derives from a study of T cells after yellow fever vaccination. Study-level points and caveats: Most clones from primary vaccination were detected again post-booster (96% CD4, roughly 85% CD8).

Germline-derived CDR1 and CDR2 are MNHEY and SVGEGT. The ends were cut back, 1 base at V and 4 bases at J, with 11 bases in the middle. The CDR3 has 15 residues. They built TCR cDNA with 5'RACE template switching, a step that put in a universal primer site and UMIs. Each CDR3 protein gets one entry after TCRdb re-called the 5' RACE reads with MiXCR. This sample has about 94,000 distinct CDR3 sequences; about 8.2% occur once, and the top ten carry approximately 15%. The TCR sequence derives from a man in his late teens or twenties who received the YFV17D yellow fever vaccine. The chain joins TRBV6-2 or TRBV6-3 to TRBJ1-5; D gene unclear. The sequencing used CD8+ T cells not binding an NS4B(214-222) dextramer, sorted from PBMCs, collected around 16 days after the first yellow fever vaccination. The CDR3 sequence: CASSYLTGGNQPQHF. CDR3 bases: TGTGCCAGCAGTTACTTAACCGGCGGTAATCAGCCCCAGCATTTT.